Sequencing of this TCR beta chain was carried out in a study of blood T cells in healthy people across ages. Study-wide results and caveats: Diversity estimates from one million T cells were considered underestimates.

Then a second PCR, running about 6 to 11 cycles, was carried out with a sample-barcoded 5' primer and a J-beta primer mix. All cDNA molecules were each tagged by a template-switch adaptor with 12 random nucleotides. No fewer than 2.5 million CDR3-containing paired-end reads came from each sample. In TCRdb, the 5' RACE reads were re-called with MiXCR into one record per CDR3 protein. The sample lists about 670,000 distinct CDR3 sequences; roughly half were seen once. This clonotype occurred once. Its target is unknown. The V and J ends lost 3 bases and 3 bases respectively, with 9 bases between them. The germline gives CDR1 SGDLS, CDR2 YYNGEE. The CDR3 contains 13 residues.

The gene calls are TRBV9 and TRBJ1-1; D unresolved. Sample: blood. This TCR was sampled from a woman aged 80 or older in good health. CDR3 bases: TGTGCCAGCAGCGACTCAGTGGACACTGAAGCTTTCTTT. Translation gives CASSDSVDTEAFF.